This entry concerns a single T cell receptor (beta chain). At one boundary the junction diverges from the germline segment, which might be a read error. Germline CDR1 reads MNHEY; CDR2 reads SVGAGI. CDR3 length: 13 residues. The PCR made use of 60 Vbeta and 13 Jbeta primers. This table comes from immunoSEQ multiplex PCR, and its TCRdb copy is limited to in-frame clones, with some not included. The data show roughly 140,000 clones, approximately 80% seen once. The source of the sample is a study of cytomegalovirus exposure and HLA in healthy donors. This receptor was obtained from a woman aged 55-70 years in good health and CMV-seropositive. The chain recombines TRBV6-5 with TRBJ1-4; D perhaps matches TRBD1 (5 bases). The source material was PBMCs. The CDR3 reads CASSYAAGTQRLF. DNA for the CDR3: TGTGCCAGCAGTTACGCGGCCGGGACTCAAAGGCTTTTT.